The 8 T cell receptor beta chains listed next were all sequenced from one sample in a study of tissue T cells after allogeneic stem cell transplantation. TCRdb's table, derived via immunoSEQ multiplex PCR, lists solely in-frame clones and lacks some. The repertoire holds several thousand clones, roughly 60% seen once, with 22% in the top ten. The source material was duodenum tissue, sampled at autopsy. The receptor source for this set is a female donor aged 60 or older with lung cancer.

This clone came up a few times. The J gene is TRBJ1-2, the V gene TRBV6-5; D remains ambiguous. The CDR3 runs to 15 residues. V dropped 0 bases and J dropped 0 bases, with 8 bases sitting between them. In germline, CDR1 is MNHEY, CDR2 SVGAGI. The CDR3 DNA follows: TGTGCCAGCAGTTACTCCGGACCCTCTAACTATGGCTACACCTTC. Its translation is CASSYSGPSNYGYTF.

This clone was seen more than once but under ten times. The chain has TRBV6-5 and TRBJ2-1, with D tentatively TRBD1 (5 bases). Trimming took 6 bases from V and 0 from J, leaving 12 bases between them. Per the germline V gene, CDR1 is MNHEY and CDR2 is SVGAGI. The CDR3 spans 15 residues. The DNA of the CDR3 is TGTGCCAGCAGCTCCGACAGTCGCTCCTACAATGAGCAGTTCTTC. This encodes CASSSDSRSYNEQFF.

The rearrangement uses TRBV3-1 (or the pseudogene TRBV3-2) and TRBJ1-5; tentative D call: TRBD1 (6 bases). Germline V gene data show CDR1 as LGHDT and CDR2 as YNNKEL (reference sequence). This CDR3 is built from 15 residues. Between the trimmed V and J ends, which lost 3 bases and 2 bases, there was a span of 11 bases. The CDR3 DNA sequence: TGTGCCAGCAGCCAGGGGGCATCAGGCAATCAGCCCCAGCATTTT. Translation: CASSQGASGNQPQHF.

V gene TRBV11-3 combines with J gene TRBJ1-6, with D possibly matching TRBD1 (5 bases). The CDR3 is 13 residues long. Germline assignment: CDR1 SGHNT and CDR2 YENEEA. V was shortened by 5 bases and J by 11 bases, with 13 bases between the two germline ends. The CDR3 DNA reads as TGTGCCAGCAGCGAGGGGTCGTGGGCACCCCTCCACTTT. This gives the protein CASSEGSWAPLHF.

This rearrangement joins TRBV18 to TRBJ1-2; maybe TRBD1 (6 bases). Per the germline V gene, CDR1 is KGHSH and CDR2 is LQKENI. The germline V and J ends were trimmed by 3 bases and 8 bases, with 19 bases remaining between them. The CDR3 has 15 residues. CDR3 sequence: CASSPDSRAGGGYTF. The CDR3 region has the DNA TGTGCCAGCTCACCCGACTCTCGGGCGGGGGGCGGCTACACCTTC.

This rearrangement joins TRBV7-6 to TRBJ2-3, with TRBD2 as a possible D gene (6 bases). The CDR3 totals 17 residues. The V gene lost 0 bases and the J gene lost 0 bases, with 13 bases spanning the gap. Germline values: CDR1 SGHVS, CDR2 FNYEAQ. The CDR3, as DNA: TGTGCCAGCAGCTTAGCGATCCTAGCGCTTAGCACAGATACGCAGTATTTT. This translates into CASSLAILALSTDTQYF.

The V call is TRBV9, the J call TRBJ2-3, with a possible D match to TRBD2 (6 bases). Germline V gene sequence: CDR1 SGDLS, CDR2 YYNGEE. The CDR3 is 15 amino acids. V dropped 2 bases and J dropped 5 bases, with 15 bases sitting between them. The DNA for the CDR3 is TGTGCCAGCAGCGTCTCCCCGCGGGATGTAGATACGCAGTATTTT. Its translation is CASSVSPRDVDTQYF.

This sequence joins TRBV6-1 and TRBJ1-1; D gene uncertain. V lost 1 base and J lost 0, with 3 bases in between. This CDR3 has 13 amino acids. CDR1 MNHNS and CDR2 SASEGT come from the germline V gene. CDR3 loop: CASSEGVNTEAFF. In DNA, the CDR3 is TGTGCCAGCAGTGAAGGGGTGAACACTGAAGCTTTCTTT.